This is a list of T cell receptor beta chains from one sample in a study of T-cell reconstitution after alpha-beta-depleted transplantation in children. TCRdb ran MiXCR on the PCR reads and lists one entry per CDR3 protein. Seen here are some 250,000 distinct CDR3 sequences, more than 10% observed once, and the top ten hold around 3%. Sequenced material: PBMCs from the stem cell graft donor, taken from the stem cell graft. These receptors were collected from a human donor who donated a stem cell graft to a child with acute lymphoblastic leukemia. Both conserved end residues are part of each CDR3. A D gene is named only where the DNA matches it firmly. For some rows the clone size is stated as once, few or many, or as a class when expanded; others skip it.

>many|TRBJ1-5|TRBV12-3/TRBV12-4|TRBD1
CASSLAESGTGDNQPQHF
TGTGCCAGCAGTTTAGCAGAATCCGGGACAGGAGACAATCAGCCCCAGCATTTT
>many|TRBJ2-5|TRBV28|-
CASRGKDRIQETQYF
TGTGCCAGCAGAGGTAAAGACAGGATCCAAGAGACCCAGTACTTC
>many|TRBJ1-5|TRBV11-3|-
CASSLVWDSAGTDLHSNQPQHF
TGTGCCAGCAGCTTAGTTTGGGATTCCGCGGGAACCGACCTTCATAGCAATCAGCCCCAGCATTTT
>few|TRBJ1-5|TRBV6-2/TRBV6-3|-
CASSYQHQPQHF
TGTGCCAGCAGTTACCAGCATCAGCCCCAGCATTTT
>many|TRBJ1-5|TRBV27|-
CASSLSGTWSNQPQHF
TGTGCCAGCAGTTTATCGGGGACATGGAGCAATCAGCCCCAGCATTTT
>many|TRBJ2-1|TRBV9|TRBD2
CASSPSGGASNEQFF
TGTGCCAGCAGCCCGAGCGGGGGGGCGAGCAATGAGCAGTTCTTC
>-|TRBJ2-2|TRBV30|TRBD2
CAWSGWASGTSTGELFF
TGTGCCTGGAGTGGATGGGCTAGCGGGACCTCGACCGGGGAGCTGTTTTTT
>few|TRBJ1-1|TRBV6-2/TRBV6-3|-
CASSPARLRDLNTEAFF
TGTGCCAGCAGCCCCGCCCGATTGAGGGACCTGAACACTGAAGCTTTCTTT
>many|TRBJ2-5|TRBV20-1|-
CSAGVPGTETQYF
TGCAGTGCTGGGGTCCCGGGGACAGAGACCCAGTACTTC
>many|TRBJ2-1|TRBV19|TRBD1
CASRGQGENEQFF
TGTGCCAGTAGGGGACAGGGAGAAAATGAGCAGTTCTTC
>many|TRBJ1-1|TRBV27|-
CASSPPGGVRNTEAFF
TGTGCCAGCAGCCCGCCGGGGGGAGTACGGAACACTGAAGCTTTCTTT
>many|TRBJ2-3|TRBV7-9|-
CASSLSVQAGAQDTQYF
TGTGCCAGCAGCTTGTCCGTTCAGGCGGGGGCACAAGATACGCAGTATTTT
>many|TRBJ2-3|TRBV20-1|-
CSASGRQDTQYF
TGCAGTGCTAGCGGGAGACAAGATACGCAGTATTTT
>many|TRBJ2-7|TRBV6-2/TRBV6-3|TRBD1
CASSYSTGAYEQYF
TGTGCCAGCAGTTACTCGACAGGGGCCTACGAGCAGTACTTC
>many|TRBJ2-2|TRBV7-8|-
CASSSKNTGELFF
TGTGCCAGCAGCTCAAAAAACACCGGGGAGCTGTTTTTT
>many|TRBJ2-1|TRBV6-5|-
CASSYGGRYNEQFF
TGTGCCAGCAGTTACGGAGGGAGGTACAATGAGCAGTTCTTC
>many|TRBJ2-1|TRBV20-1|-
CSAPGLPGDEQFF
TGCAGTGCCCCTGGACTACCCGGGGATGAGCAGTTCTTC
>many|TRBJ1-6|TRBV11-2|TRBD1
CASRTPRDRANSPLHF
TGTGCCAGCAGGACACCCCGGGACAGGGCTAATTCACCCCTCCACTTT
>many|TRBJ1-2|TRBV7-9|-
CATDGSNYGYTF
TGTGCCACGGACGGTTCAAACTATGGCTACACCTTC
>-|TRBJ2-1|TRBV14|-
CATGSYNEQFF
TGTGCCACCGGCTCCTACAATGAGCAGTTCTTC
>many|TRBJ1-1|TRBV7-9|TRBD1
CASSLGWAGGSTEAFF
TGTGCCAGCAGCTTAGGGTGGGCAGGGGGAAGCACTGAAGCTTTCTTT
>many|TRBJ2-1|TRBV20-1|TRBD2
CSAAGLALNEQFF
TGCAGTGCTGCGGGACTAGCGCTCAATGAGCAGTTCTTC
>-|TRBJ2-1|TRBV24-1|-
CATSDLLDEQFF
TGTGCCACCAGTGATTTGCTGGATGAGCAGTTCTTC
>few|TRBJ2-6|TRBV4-1|-
CASSQEAGGRISGANVLTF
TGCGCCAGCAGCCAAGAGGCTGGGGGTCGTATATCTGGGGCCAACGTCCTGACTTTC
>few|TRBJ2-5|TRBV6-1|-
CASSRGTRVEGTQYF
TGTGCCAGCAGTCGAGGGACCCGTGTAGAAGGGACCCAGTACTTC
>few|TRBJ2-3|TRBV4-3|TRBD2
CASTPKPSGADTQYF
TGCGCCAGCACGCCGAAGCCTAGCGGGGCAGATACGCAGTATTTT
>many|TRBJ2-7|TRBV23-1|-
CASSQSPDSYEQYF
TGCGCCAGCAGTCAATCCCCGGACTCCTACGAGCAGTACTTC
>many|TRBJ2-2|TRBV5-4|-
CASFARGQNTGELFF
TGTGCCAGCTTTGCCAGGGGCCAGAACACCGGGGAGCTGTTTTTT
>-|TRBJ2-7|TRBV7-2|TRBD1
CASSFRQGNYEQYF
TGTGCCAGCAGCTTTCGACAGGGAAACTACGAGCAGTACTTC
>many|TRBJ2-1|TRBV5-1|TRBD1
CASSPNAGTGVYNEQFF
TGCGCCAGCAGCCCAAATGCCGGGACAGGGGTTTACAATGAGCAGTTCTTC
>many|TRBJ2-7|TRBV29-1|TRBD2
CSVVTSGGFYEQYF
TGCAGCGTCGTGACTAGCGGGGGATTCTACGAGCAGTACTTC
>many|TRBJ1-2|TRBV20-1|-
CSAMGNYGYTF
TGCAGTGCTATGGGGAACTATGGCTACACCTTC
>few|TRBJ2-7|TRBV11-2|-
CASSSEWGGALEQYF
TGTGCCAGCAGCTCAGAATGGGGCGGGGCGCTCGAGCAGTACTTC
>many|TRBJ1-6|TRBV6-5|-
CASSYSATRVVSSPLHF
TGTGCCAGCAGTTACTCGGCAACAAGAGTTGTATCTTCTCCCCTCCACTTT
>many|TRBJ2-1|TRBV5-1|-
CASSLEGPNNEQFF
TGCGCCAGCAGCTTGGAGGGGCCCAACAATGAGCAGTTCTTC
>many|TRBJ2-2|TRBV7-2|-
CASSPNPGTPTGELFF
TGTGCCAGCAGCCCGAACCCCGGGACACCAACCGGGGAGCTGTTTTTT
>many|TRBJ1-2|TRBV28|TRBD1
CASSLFGTGDAAF
TGTGCCAGCAGTTTATTCGGGACAGGGGATGCGGCCTTC
>many|TRBJ2-3|TRBV5-5|-
CASSQNPATGTDTQYF
TGTGCCAGCAGCCAAAACCCGGCGACAGGCACAGATACGCAGTATTTT
>many|TRBJ1-2|TRBV20-1|-
CSARRQGIENTF
TGCAGTGCTAGACGGCAGGGTATAGAGAACACCTTC
>-|TRBJ2-1|TRBV5-4|-
CASSSINDEQFF
TGTGCCAGCAGCTCCATCAATGACGAGCAGTTCTTC
>many|TRBJ1-4|TRBV21-1|-
CASSIRPEKLFF
TGTGCCAGCAGCATCCGACCCGAAAAACTGTTTTTT
>many|TRBJ1-5|TRBV6-5|-
CASRPIGGYSNQPQHF
TGTGCCAGCAGACCAATCGGGGGGTATTCCAATCAGCCCCAGCATTTT
>many|TRBJ2-7|TRBV20-1|-
CSARLPNLHEQYF
TGCAGTGCCAGGCTACCCAACCTGCACGAGCAGTACTTC
>many|TRBJ2-4|TRBV11-2|TRBD2
CASSFTGTSGRRGNIQYF
TGTGCCAGCAGCTTCACCGGGACTAGCGGGAGACGGGGAAACATTCAGTACTTC
>many|TRBJ2-3|TRBV27|-
CASSFSTGYLDTQYF
TGTGCCAGCAGTTTTTCCACAGGGTATCTAGATACGCAGTATTTT